The T cell receptor beta chain described here comes from a study of blood T cell repertoires in COVID-19. The J segment lost 6 bases and the V segment lost 6 bases, leaving 6 bases of the junction unmatched. From germline, CDR1 is ENHRY and CDR2 SYGVKD. There are 13 residues in the CDR3. Sequenced by immunoSEQ multiplex PCR; TCRdb stores in-frame clones only, minus some. Found here are about 220,000 clones, around four fifths of them singletons; the top ten hold more than 8%. The sequencing sample was made of peripheral blood. This chain uses TRBV10-3 with TRBJ1-2; the match to TRBD1 covers 8 bases. This TCR came from a woman between 50 and 59 years old with acute or convalescent COVID-19. CDR3 amino acids: CAISPTGADGYTF. CDR3 DNA: TGTGCCATCAGCCCGACAGGGGCCGATGGCTACACCTTC.